This TCR beta chain was identified during a study of blood T cell dynamics during melanoma immunotherapy (dated by TCRdb to 2019 to 2021). In the study overall: Patients with metastatic melanoma were treated with first-line pembrolizumab or nivolumab plus ipilimumab as standard of care in the United Kingdom. Peripheral T cell receptor repertoires of metastatic melanoma patients were profiled before and after one cycle of checkpoint inhibitor therapy to find early correlates of response. A training cohort was formed from consecutive patients, and a further independent group of patients from the same centre was pooled into an external validation set. The research as a whole found: The relatively small sample size was acknowledged as a potential limitation on generalization of the results. Whether the T cell clones driving repertoire changes were melanoma-specific or reflected general immune activation could not be determined in the study. The change in the cfDNA rearrangement efficiency score from T0 to W3 increased in patients who achieved disease control but not in progressors, which suggests greater peripheral T cell turnover.

The meaning of the sample's time point label: week 3, after first cycle of checkpoint inhibitor. Blood samples were taken at two points: before treatment (T0) and at week 3 (W3), which came after the first cycle of checkpoint blockade. Except for a couple of patients with rapid clinical progression, response was assessed 12 weeks after the first infusion by RECIST 1.1; disease control meant complete response, partial response or stable disease. Patients were excluded for prior systemic cancer treatment, concomitant immunosuppressant therapy or synchronous other active malignancies. Bulk PBMC and plasma cell-free DNA were both sequenced for TCR beta so that circulating cells and T cell turnover could be tracked. V lost 2 bases and J lost 10 bases; the stretch between them is 11 bases long. CDR1 is given as PRHDT and CDR2 as FYEKMQ, both from the germline V gene (reference sequence). Measured from the cysteine to the phenylalanine, the CDR3 is 12 residues long. Only CDR3 DNA remains: 36 bases, in frame from the first base.

For every cfDNA sample, a fixed 40 ng of plasma cell-free DNA was loaded. Following the manufacturer instructions, the immunoSEQ TCRb Assay kit was used to amplify TCR beta CDR3 sequences from genomic DNA. The KAPA Library Quantification Kit for Illumina platforms was used to quantify pooled libraries by qPCR. Pooled libraries were sequenced on an Illumina NextSeq 500, clustered at roughly 0.6-1.2 pM. The source study handled its data this way. The TCR data were analyzed using immunoSEQ ANALYZER and the R LymphoSeq package. A rearrangement efficiency score was calculated as productive divided by the sum of productive and non-productive CDR3 sequences. Within each patient, timepoints were compared pairwise for clonality, measured with the Gini coefficient, and for diversity, measured with the Renyi index at alpha=1. In LymphoSeq, clonal relatedness was computed using an edit distance of 3, and repertoire similarity was computed using the Bhattacharyya coefficient. Linear discriminant analysis on week-3 changes in clonality and diversity was built with the R MASS and caret packages to classify response. Here the immuneACCESS table is served through TCRdb, limited to in-frame sequences with V and J called. Missing clones are a known gap in these copies; in checked studies unresolved V genes cover under half, and the rest lacks a known reason. V, J and clone size are those of that table, while D and trimming were read from the DNA. Present in this sample are roughly 96 clones, more than 70% of which were seen just once. More than 14% of the sample rests with the top ten.

Concerning this clone itself: Its cognate antigen has yet to be identified. No much larger clone exists at a distance of one base, and base qualities are not known.

The clonotype originates from a human donor with melanoma. The sequencing here drew on cell-free DNA from blood, taken from a patient treated with checkpoint blockade. In the paper's terms, the cell subset or site label means: plasma cell-free DNA. The chain uses TRBV13 and TRBJ1-1; the D segment cannot be called with confidence. The CDR3 region: CASSLRQQGAFF. The sequence in DNA is TGTGCCAGCAGCTTAAGGCAGCAAGGAGCTTTCTTT. The CDR3 plus the reference TRBV13 and TRBJ1-1 genes for the other parts give the full variable domain: AAGVIQSPRHLIKEKRETATLKCYPIPRHDTVYWYQQGPGQDPQFLISFYEKMQSDKGSIPDRFSAQQFSDYHSELNMSSLELGDSALYFCASSLRQQGAFFGQGTRLTVV.